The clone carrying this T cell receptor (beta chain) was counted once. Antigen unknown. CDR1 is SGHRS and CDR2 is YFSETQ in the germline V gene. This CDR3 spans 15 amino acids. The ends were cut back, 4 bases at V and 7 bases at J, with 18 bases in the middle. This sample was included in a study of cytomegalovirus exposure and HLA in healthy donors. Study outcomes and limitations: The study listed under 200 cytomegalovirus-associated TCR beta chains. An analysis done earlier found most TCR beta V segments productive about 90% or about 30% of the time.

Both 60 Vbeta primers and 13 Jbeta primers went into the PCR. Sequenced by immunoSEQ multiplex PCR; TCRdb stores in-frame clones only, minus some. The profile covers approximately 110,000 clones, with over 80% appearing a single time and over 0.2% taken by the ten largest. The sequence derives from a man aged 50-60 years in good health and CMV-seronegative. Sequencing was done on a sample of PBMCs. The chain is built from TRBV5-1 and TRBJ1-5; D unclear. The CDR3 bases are TGCGCCAGCAGCCGTGACGGAGGAATAGGACAGCCCCAGCATTTT. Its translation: CASSRDGGIGQPQHF.